This TCR beta chain was documented in a study of response to subunit inactivated influenza vaccine. In germline, CDR1 is MNHEY, CDR2 SVGAGI. Trimming removed 2 bases at V and 2 bases at J, with 4 bases between. The CDR3 totals 14 residues. This clonotype was found a few times. TCRdb reanalysed the RT-PCR reads using MiXCR and keeps one entry per CDR3 protein. The table shows some 150,000 distinct CDR3 sequences, with more than 10% occurring only once. The data also belong to a second study, concerning T cells expressing NK-cell markers. That paper notes: Generation of TCR beta cDNA was performed by 5'RACE template switching incorporating UMIs.

This sample comprised CD8+ T cells sorted from PBMCs, obtained 12 days after vaccination. The receptor was derived from a man aged 50 or older who received an inactivated influenza vaccine. The rearrangement links TRBV6-5 to TRBJ2-6; no clear D. The CDR3 coding sequence is TGTGCCAGCAGTTACGCCCCTGGGGCCAACGTCCTGACTTTC. Translating gives CASSYAPGANVLTF.